These 19 T cell receptor beta chains were sequenced from one sample in a study of cytomegalovirus exposure and HLA in healthy donors. This PCR relied on a set of 60 Vbeta primers and 13 Jbeta primers. Method: immunoSEQ multiplex PCR; TCRdb's copy keeps in-frame clones and lacks some. The repertoire includes under 150,000 clones, 65% to 85% of them detected once, and less than 3% sits in the top ten. Sequenced input: PBMCs. The receptors were sampled from a male donor in good health and CMV-seronegative.

V is TRBV6-1 and J is TRBJ2-1; D unclear. The CDR3 covers 15 residues. The V end lost 6 bases, the J end lost 9 bases, and 21 bases lay between the germline ends. The germline gives CDR1 MNHNS, CDR2 SASEGT. The CDR3 protein is CASSDFTLTLGEQFF. For the CDR3, the DNA is TGTGCCAGCAGCGACTTTACTTTGACGCTCGGTGAGCAGTTCTTC.

As to this clone: The identical CDR3 is also encoded by other nucleotide sequences in the sample. The chain combines TRBV6-5 with TRBJ1-1; D perhaps matches TRBD1 (5 bases). The CDR3 is 14 residues long. V was clipped by 0 bases and J by 1 base, with 6 bases between them. Germline V gene lookup returns CDR1 MNHEY and CDR2 SVGAGI. The CDR3 region has the DNA TGTGCCAGCAGTTACTCCGGGGGGAACACTGAAGCTTTCTTT. Protein product: CASSYSGGNTEAFF.

This chain joins TRBV29-1 and TRBJ2-1, with TRBD2 matching over 14 bases. CDR1 SQVTM and CDR2 ANQGSEA come from the germline V gene. V dropped 3 bases and J dropped 1; count of bases not matched to a gene: 8. This CDR3 contains 18 residues. CDR3 amino acids: CSVDRLAGGPGSYNEQFF. The CDR3 coding sequence is TGCAGCGTTGACCGACTAGCGGGAGGGCCAGGGTCCTACAATGAGCAGTTCTTC.

This clone was seen a few times. The chain recombines TRBV14 with TRBJ2-3; the match to TRBD2 covers 8 bases. V trimming: 2 bases; J trimming: 6 bases; junction bases outside the gene matches: 7. Germline-derived CDR1 and CDR2 are SGHDN and FVKESK. The CDR3 has 15 residues. Here the CDR3 DNA reads TGTGCCAGCAGCCAACCCCCAGCGGGAGCCGATACGCAGTATTTT. This encodes CASSQPPAGADTQYF.

The CDR3 here is CASSIPDNEQFF. In DNA, the CDR3 is TGTGCCAGTAGTATCCCCGACAATGAGCAGTTCTTC. The chain combines TRBV19 with TRBJ2-1, with D uncertain. V was cut by 3 bases and J by 5 bases, with 5 bases left in between. The CDR3 is made up of 12 amino acids. Germline V CDR1 and CDR2: LNHDA, SQIVND (reference sequence).

This clone was observed a few times. One end of the junction varies from germline; a read error may be responsible. The J gene is TRBJ1-2, the V gene TRBV13, with D maybe TRBD1 (5 bases). Per the germline V gene, CDR1 is PRHDT and CDR2 is FYEKMQ (reference sequence). The length of the CDR3 is 12 residues. The CDR3 sequence is CASSIGADGYTF. The CDR3 DNA follows: TGTGCCAGCAGCATAGGGGCGGATGGCTACACCTTC.

The J gene is TRBJ2-3, the V gene TRBV27; D ambiguous. Looked up from germline, CDR1 is MNHEY and CDR2 is SMNVEV (reference sequence). The CDR3 length is 11 residues. V lost 3 bases and J lost 4, with 2 bases in between. The CDR3 nucleotides are TGTGCCAGCAGTTTCGCAGATACGCAGTATTTT. Residues: CASSFADTQYF.

The CDR3 coding sequence is TGTGCCAGCAGCCCGCCGAATGGCGCGGGAGGGCCCAATGAGCAGTTCTTC. This codes for CASSPPNGAGGPNEQFF. V is TRBV13 and J is TRBJ2-1; 9 bases fit TRBD2. This CDR3 is built from 17 residues. Trimming at V came to 5 bases and at J to 6 bases, leaving 14 bases not matched to a gene. CDR1 is PRHDT and CDR2 is FYEKMQ in the germline V gene (reference sequence).

The V call is TRBV7-2, the J call TRBJ2-5; 12 nucleotides match TRBD2. The CDR3 totals 17 residues. Germline values: CDR1 SGHTA, CDR2 FQGNSA. The V and J ends lost 5 bases and 2 bases, in that order; junction bases with no gene match: 9. This CDR3 is CASSPALLAGGQETQYF. The CDR3, as DNA: TGTGCCAGCAGCCCGGCCCTCCTAGCGGGAGGGCAAGAGACCCAGTACTTC.

V and J are TRBV28 and TRBJ2-7; 13 bases are a match to TRBD2. V lost 5 bases to trimming and J lost 5 bases; unmatched junction nucleotides: 9. The CDR3 extends over 16 amino acids. From germline, CDR1 is MDHEN and CDR2 SYDVKM. DNA for the CDR3: TGTGCCAGCAGTCCCTCCTCGACTAGCGGGAGGAACGAGCAGTACTTC. Protein: CASSPSSTSGRNEQYF. The full variable domain, in which reference TRBV28 and TRBJ2-7 provide the parts outside the CDR3, is DVKVTQSSRYLVKRTGEKVFLECVQDMDHENMFWYRQDPGLGLRLIYFSYDVKMKEKGDIPEGYSVSREKKERFSLILESASTNQTSMYLCASSPSSTSGRNEQYFGPGTRLTVT.

The rearrangement joins TRBV5-5 to TRBJ2-7; 7 bases agree with TRBD1. Germline V lookup: CDR1 SGHKS, CDR2 YYEKEE (reference sequence). The CDR3 runs to 15 residues. V lost 2 bases and J lost 0; bases outside the gene matches: 5. CDR3 DNA sequence: TGTGCCAGCAGCTTCTTCCGGGACAGCTCCTACGAGCAGTACTTC. Protein sequence: CASSFFRDSSYEQYF.

This clone appeared a single time. The chain uses TRBV30 and TRBJ2-2; D uncertain. Germline lookup yields CDR1 GTSNPN and CDR2 SVGIG (reference sequence). The CDR3 contains 14 residues. Trimming took 4 bases from V and 5 from J, leaving 14 bases between them. In nucleotides, the CDR3 is TGTGCCTGGACTTGGCTAGTGGGTACCGGGGAGCTGTTTTTT. Protein product: CAWTWLVGTGELFF.

The chain couples TRBV4-3 to TRBJ1-1; 7 bases align to TRBD1. V gave up 1 base and J gave up 4 bases; unmatched junction bases: 6. Looked up from germline, CDR1 is LGHNA and CDR2 is YSLEER. The CDR3 loop spans 15 amino acids. The chain's CDR3 is CASSQGRGLGTEAFF. The CDR3 DNA sequence: TGCGCCAGCAGCCAAGGAAGGGGGCTGGGCACTGAAGCTTTCTTT.

The chain couples TRBV19 to TRBJ2-7, with 7 bases aligning to TRBD2. V was clipped by 6 bases and J by 0 bases; unmatched bases: 5. Germline-derived CDR1 and CDR2 are LNHDA and SQIVND (reference sequence). The CDR3 is made up of 14 amino acids. DNA of the CDR3: TGTGCCAGTAGCCCTCGGGACTACTCCTACGAGCAGTACTTC. It specifies CASSPRDYSYEQYF.

The V and J genes are TRBV5-1 and TRBJ1-2, with TRBD1 as a possible D gene (5 bases). Deletions cut 6 bases from V and 8 bases from J, with 11 bases between. This CDR3 has 11 amino acids. Germline V gives CDR1 SGHRS, CDR2 YFSETQ. CDR3 nucleotides: TGCGCCAGCACCGACAGTGCGGGCTACACCTTC. As protein: CASTDSAGYTF.

The chain recombines TRBV7-3 with TRBJ2-2, with 10 nucleotides matching TRBD1. V lost 8 bases to trimming and J lost 7 bases; unmatched junction nucleotides: 10. Germline-derived CDR1 and CDR2 are SGHTA and FQGTGA. The CDR3 contains 15 residues. CDR3 loop: CASGVPGQGIGELFF. The DNA of the CDR3 is TGTGCCAGCGGCGTCCCGGGACAGGGGATCGGGGAGCTGTTTTTT.

V is TRBV28 and J is TRBJ2-2; 11 bases match TRBD2. Germline CDR1 MDHEN, CDR2 SYDVKM. The CDR3 runs to 15 residues. Trimming removed 7 bases from V and 6 bases from J; junction bases left unmatched: 7. This chain's CDR3 is CASNFIAGGPGELFF. CDR3 nucleotides: TGTGCCAGCAATTTCATAGCGGGAGGGCCCGGGGAGCTGTTTTTT.

V is TRBV4-3 and J is TRBJ2-7; tentatively, D is TRBD1 (6 bases). Germline CDR1 reads LGHNA; CDR2 reads YSLEER. The CDR3 runs 15 residues. V lost 4 bases and J lost 3, with 16 bases in between. The CDR3 nucleotides read TGCGCCAGCAGCCCCGAGCCATTACAGGGCTACGAGCAGTACTTC. Translated: CASSPEPLQGYEQYF.

This clone was detected once. This sequence joins TRBV19 and TRBJ1-2, with D unclear. Trimming took 8 bases from V and 6 from J, leaving 10 bases between them. The germline V gene has CDR1 LNHDA and CDR2 SQIVND (reference sequence). CDR3 length: 11 residues. The CDR3 protein is CASLAGDGYTF. CDR3 nucleotides: TGTGCCAGTTTGGCAGGCGATGGCTACACCTTC.